This T cell receptor beta chain came from a study of cytomegalovirus exposure and HLA in healthy donors. General observations from the study: Reports indicated that the classifier achieved high specificity and sensitivity in diagnosing cytomegalovirus status. Per a later analysis, 16,951 TCR beta sequences showed association with HLA alleles at 0.05 false discovery rate.

It was with 60 Vbeta and 13 Jbeta primers that the PCR ran. Libraries were prepared by immunoSEQ multiplex PCR; TCRdb keeps only in-frame clonotypes and omits some of them. This table has over 120,000 clones, around 75% appearing once. Participants comprised healthy donors of bone marrow. The CDR3 has 15 residues. From germline, CDR1 is PRHDT and CDR2 FYEKMQ (reference sequence). Losses at the gene ends were 4 bases for V and 1 base for J; bases not matched to a gene: 2. A note on this clone: Its antigen is as yet unknown.

The chain is built from TRBV13 and TRBJ2-7, with TRBD2 matching over 12 bases. This receptor was taken from a woman aged 25 to 39 in good health and CMV-seronegative. The sample was PBMCs. The CDR3 is CASSWTSGVSYEQYF. In nucleotides, the CDR3 is TGTGCCAGCAGCTGGACTAGCGGGGTTTCCTACGAGCAGTACTTC.